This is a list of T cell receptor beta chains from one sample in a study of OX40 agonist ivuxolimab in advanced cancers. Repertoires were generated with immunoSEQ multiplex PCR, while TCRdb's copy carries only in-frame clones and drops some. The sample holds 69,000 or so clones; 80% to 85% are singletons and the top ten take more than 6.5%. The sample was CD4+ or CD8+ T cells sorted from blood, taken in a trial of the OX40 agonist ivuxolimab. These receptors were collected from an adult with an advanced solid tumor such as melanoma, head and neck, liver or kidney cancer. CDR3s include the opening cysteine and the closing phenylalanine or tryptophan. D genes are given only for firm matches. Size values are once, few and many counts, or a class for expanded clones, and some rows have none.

TGTGCCAGTAGTGCCTTGCGGGCCGGGATTGGGGAAAAACTGTTTTTT,CASSALRAGIGEKLFF,TRBJ1-4,NA,TRBV19,NA,16
TGTGCCTGCCACATCCCTCAGGCTCGAGGCTACACCTTC,CACHIPQARGYTF,TRBJ1-2,few,TRBV30,NA,13
TGTGCCAGCAGCGCTGGATGGAACACTGAAGCTTTCTTT,CASSAGWNTEAFF,TRBJ1-1,NA,TRBV2,NA,13
TGTGCCAGCAGCGACAGGAACACTGAAGCTTTCTTT,CASSDRNTEAFF,TRBJ1-1,NA,TRBV9,NA,12
TGTGCCAGCAGTTCGCCTGGCGGGGGGACTACTAATACGCAGTATTTT,CASSSPGGGTTNTQYF,TRBJ2-3,NA,TRBV28,TRBD2,16
TGTGCCAGCAGCGTAGGCGCCGGGTATGGCTACACCTTC,CASSVGAGYGYTF,TRBJ1-2,NA,TRBV9,NA,13
TGTGCCAGCACCCCCCGGGATGGGAGGGGGAGTACCGGGGAGCTGTTTTTT,CASTPRDGRGSTGELFF,TRBJ2-2,NA,TRBV28,NA,17
TGCGCCAGCAGCTTGGCGGGGCTAGCGGGATCCGGGGAGCTGTTTTTT,CASSLAGLAGSGELFF,TRBJ2-2,NA,TRBV5-1,TRBD2,16
TGTGCCAGCAGCTTTAGACCAGCGACCGACACAGATACGCAGTATTTT,CASSFRPATDTDTQYF,TRBJ2-3,NA,TRBV27,NA,16
TGTGCCAGCAGTCCCCTGGACGGCATTAACTATGGCTACACCTTC,CASSPLDGINYGYTF,TRBJ1-2,once,TRBV28,NA,15
TGTGCCAGCAGCTCCCTTGGGGATGAAAAACTGTTTTTT,CASSSLGDEKLFF,TRBJ1-4,NA,TRBV5-4,NA,13
TGTGCCAGCAGCCTGGACAAGGGGCCCTACGAGCAGTACTTC,CASSLDKGPYEQYF,TRBJ2-7,NA,TRBV5-4,NA,14
TGTGCCAGCAGTGCGTTACCGGGACTAGCGGGAGGAGAGCAGTTCTTC,CASSALPGLAGGEQFF,TRBJ2-1,once,TRBV6-4,TRBD2,16
TGCAGCGTTGTGGGACTACTCGGCAATGAGCAGTTCTTC,CSVVGLLGNEQFF,TRBJ2-1,NA,TRBV29-1,TRBD2,13
TGCGCCAGCAGCTGGGATTCCAGGGGATATCGATCTGGAAACACCATATATTTT,CASSWDSRGYRSGNTIYF,TRBJ1-3,NA,TRBV5-1,NA,18
TGTGCCAGCAGTTCCGACAGTACTGGAAACACCATATATTTT,CASSSDSTGNTIYF,TRBJ1-3,NA,TRBV28,NA,14
TGCGCCAGCAGCCAAGATGTATCCCCCCCCCTATCGAACACCGGGGAGCTGTTTTTT,CASSQDVSPPLSNTGELFF,TRBJ2-2,NA,TRBV4-1,NA,19
TGTGCCAGCAGCTTGACAGTTCTAGCCAAAAACATTCAGTACTTC,CASSLTVLAKNIQYF,TRBJ2-4,NA,TRBV7-9,NA,15
TGTGCCAGCAGCCGCCTGGGTGGACTAGATACGCAGTATTTT,CASSRLGGLDTQYF,TRBJ2-3,NA,TRBV7-2,NA,14
TGTGCCGGGGGGGTCTCTGGGGCCAACGTCCTGACTTTC,CAGGVSGANVLTF,TRBJ2-6,NA,TRBV5-4,TRBD2,13
TGTGCCAGCAGTTACGCAGGACAGGACCCGAACACTGAAGCTTTCTTT,CASSYAGQDPNTEAFF,TRBJ1-1,once,TRBV6-6,TRBD1,16
TGTGCCAGCAATGGACAGATCGATCAGCCCCAGCATTTT,CASNGQIDQPQHF,TRBJ1-5,NA,TRBV19,NA,13
TGTGCCTGGAGCCTAGCGGGAGTGGGAGAGACCCAGTACTTC,CAWSLAGVGETQYF,TRBJ2-5,NA,TRBV30,TRBD2,14
TGTGCCAGCTCATCCTTAGGAGGGGGGAACACAGATACGCAGTATTTT,CASSSLGGGNTDTQYF,TRBJ2-3,NA,TRBV18,NA,16
TGTGCCAGCAGCCAAGGGGCGGGAGGGCTCTACGAGCAGTACTTC,CASSQGAGGLYEQYF,TRBJ2-7,NA,TRBV4-2,TRBD2,15
TGTGCCAGCAGTTTCAGGGGGACGGGCGGGGAGCTGTTTTTT,CASSFRGTGGELFF,TRBJ2-2,NA,TRBV27,TRBD1,14
TGTGCCAGCAGCTTAAGGCCAGCGGGAGACTACACAGATACGCAGTATTTT,CASSLRPAGDYTDTQYF,TRBJ2-3,NA,TRBV7-2,TRBD2,17
TGTGCCAGCAGCTTGGACTTAGAAGCCAAAAACATTCAGTACTTC,CASSLDLEAKNIQYF,TRBJ2-4,NA,TRBV5-4,NA,15
TGTGCCAGCAGAGACCGACAGGGCAATGAGCAGTTCTTC,CASRDRQGNEQFF,TRBJ2-1,NA,TRBV7-2,TRBD1,13
TGTGCCAGTACCGCGAGGAACACTGAAGCTTTCTTT,CASTARNTEAFF,TRBJ1-1,NA,TRBV19,NA,12
TGTGCCAGCAGGGGCCAGAGCTATGAGACCCAGTACTTC,CASRGQSYETQYF,TRBJ2-5,once,TRBV14,NA,13
TGTGCCAGCAGGTACCGGGACAGGGGGAATTCACCCCTCCACTTT,CASRYRDRGNSPLHF,TRBJ1-6,once,TRBV9,TRBD1,15
TGCGCCAGCAGCCCACCGCCGGGACAGAAAGAGACCCAGTACTTC,CASSPPPGQKETQYF,TRBJ2-5,NA,TRBV5-1,TRBD1,15
TGTGCCAGCAGCTTAGCTGGGACTAGCTACGAGCAGTACTTC,CASSLAGTSYEQYF,TRBJ2-7,once,TRBV7-9,TRBD2,14
TGTGCCAGCAGTGCTTTTGGCACATACACCGGGGAGCTGTTTTTT,CASSAFGTYTGELFF,TRBJ2-2,NA,TRBV6-1,NA,15
TGCGCCAGCAGCCAAGATCGAGGGCTGGGAGATACGCAGTATTTT,CASSQDRGLGDTQYF,TRBJ2-3,NA,TRBV4-1,NA,15
TGTGCCAGCAGCGTAGGCCCTGGGACAGGGATGAATGAGCAGTTCTTC,CASSVGPGTGMNEQFF,TRBJ2-1,NA,TRBV9,TRBD1,16
TGTGCCACCAGCGGGGATTTAGGGGCTGAAGCTTTCTTT,CATSGDLGAEAFF,TRBJ1-1,NA,TRBV15,NA,13
TGTGCCAGCTCACAGGGGACTAGCGGCGGGTCCTACGAGCAGTACTTC,CASSQGTSGGSYEQYF,TRBJ2-7,NA,TRBV18,TRBD2,16
TGTGCCAGCAGTTTAATGGGGACAGGGAGGTTAGATACGCAGTATTTT,CASSLMGTGRLDTQYF,TRBJ2-3,NA,TRBV28,TRBD1,16
TGTGCAAGTCGCTTAGCCCCAATAGATACGCAGTATTTT,CASRLAPIDTQYF,TRBJ2-3,NA,TRBV12-2,NA,13
TGTGCCAGCAGCCATATGGGACAGGGTCTGAACATTCAGTACTTC,CASSHMGQGLNIQYF,TRBJ2-4,NA,TRBV7-9,TRBD1,15
TGCGCCAGCAGCTTGGCACCGGGACTGACTTTCAATGAGCAGTTCTTC,CASSLAPGLTFNEQFF,TRBJ2-1,NA,TRBV5-1,NA,16
TGTGCCAGCAGCTTAGTAGTGGGAGATACGCAGTATTTT,CASSLVVGDTQYF,TRBJ2-3,NA,TRBV7-9,NA,13
TGCGCCAGCAGCTTTGGGGCGGGGGAAGAGACCCAGTACTTC,CASSFGAGEETQYF,TRBJ2-5,NA,TRBV5-1,TRBD2,14
TGCGCCAGCAGTGACAGCTTAAATCAGCCCCAGCATTTT,CASSDSLNQPQHF,TRBJ1-5,few,TRBV10-1,NA,13
TGTGCCAGCAGTGAGGGTATGGATGAAGCTTTCTTT,CASSEGMDEAFF,TRBJ1-1,NA,TRBV25-1,NA,12
TGTGCCTGGAGTACCCAGACGAGCAATCAGCCCCAGCATTTT,CAWSTQTSNQPQHF,TRBJ1-5,NA,TRBV30,NA,14
TGTGCCAGCAGTCCCAGGGGGGCGGGGGCCAACGTCCTGACTTTC,CASSPRGAGANVLTF,TRBJ2-6,NA,TRBV27,NA,15
TGTGCCAGCAGTGCGAGGGAGATCACTGAAGCTTTCTTT,CASSAREITEAFF,TRBJ1-1,NA,TRBV2,NA,13
TGCAGCGTGAGGGGACCGTTACAAGAGACCCAGTACTTC,CSVRGPLQETQYF,TRBJ2-5,NA,TRBV29-1,NA,13
TGCGCCAGCAGTGACCGACTAGCGGGGGGGATTGAGCAGTTCTTC,CASSDRLAGGIEQFF,TRBJ2-1,NA,TRBV10-2,TRBD2,15
TGTGCCAGTAGTATGGGACAGGGGATTTATCAGCCCCAGCATTTT,CASSMGQGIYQPQHF,TRBJ1-5,NA,TRBV19,TRBD1,15
TGTGCCAGCAGCTACCGAGGGACAGGCCTCACAGATACGCAGTATTTT,CASSYRGTGLTDTQYF,TRBJ2-3,NA,TRBV7-2,TRBD1,16
TGTGCCAGCAGTACGGGATTGGTTGAAAAACTGTTTTTT,CASSTGLVEKLFF,TRBJ1-4,NA,TRBV2,NA,13
TGTGCCAGCAGTGAACTAGCGGGAGGGCCCTGGCTGGAGCAGTACTTC,CASSELAGGPWLEQYF,TRBJ2-7,NA,TRBV2,TRBD2,16
TGTGCCAGCAGTGTGGGGACAGTCCCTGAAGCTTTCTTT,CASSVGTVPEAFF,TRBJ1-1,NA,TRBV6-1,TRBD1,13
TGTGCCAGCAGTGCGACAGAAAGTGAAAAACTGTTTTTT,CASSATESEKLFF,TRBJ1-4,few,TRBV6-1,NA,13
TGTGCCAGCAGCCCTTACCGGGGGGAGACCCAGTACTTC,CASSPYRGETQYF,TRBJ2-5,NA,TRBV6-5,NA,13